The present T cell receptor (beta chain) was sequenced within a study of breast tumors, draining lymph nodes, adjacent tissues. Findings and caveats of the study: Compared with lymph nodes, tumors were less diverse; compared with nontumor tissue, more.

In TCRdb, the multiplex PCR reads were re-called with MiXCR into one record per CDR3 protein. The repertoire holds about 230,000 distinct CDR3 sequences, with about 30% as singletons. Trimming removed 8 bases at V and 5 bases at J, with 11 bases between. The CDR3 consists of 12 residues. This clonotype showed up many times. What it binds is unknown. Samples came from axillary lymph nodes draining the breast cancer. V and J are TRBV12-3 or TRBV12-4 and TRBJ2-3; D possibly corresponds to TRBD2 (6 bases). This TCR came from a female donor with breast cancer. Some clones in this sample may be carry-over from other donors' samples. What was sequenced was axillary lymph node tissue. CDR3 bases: TGTGCCAGCCACGAGGGAGGAGATACGCAGTATTTT. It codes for CASHEGGDTQYF.